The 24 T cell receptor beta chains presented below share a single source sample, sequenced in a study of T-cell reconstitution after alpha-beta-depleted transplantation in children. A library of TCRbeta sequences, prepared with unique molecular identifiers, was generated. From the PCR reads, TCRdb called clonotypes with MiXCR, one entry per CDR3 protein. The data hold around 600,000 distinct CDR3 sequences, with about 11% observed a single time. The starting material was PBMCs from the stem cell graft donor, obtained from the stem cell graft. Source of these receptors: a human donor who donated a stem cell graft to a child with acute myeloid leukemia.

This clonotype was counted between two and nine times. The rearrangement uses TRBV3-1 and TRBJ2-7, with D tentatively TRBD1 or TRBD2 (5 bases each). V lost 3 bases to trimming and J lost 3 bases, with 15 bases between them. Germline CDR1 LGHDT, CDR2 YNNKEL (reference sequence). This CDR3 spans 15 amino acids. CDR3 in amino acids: CASSQPGRNNYEQYF. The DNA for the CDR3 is TGTGCCAGCAGCCAGCCGGGACGGAATAACTACGAGCAGTACTTC.

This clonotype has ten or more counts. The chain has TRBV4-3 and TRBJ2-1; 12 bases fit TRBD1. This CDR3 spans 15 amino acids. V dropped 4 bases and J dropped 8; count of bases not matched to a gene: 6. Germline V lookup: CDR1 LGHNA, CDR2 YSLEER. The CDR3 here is CASSLSRDRGHEQFF. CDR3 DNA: TGCGCCAGCAGCCTATCCCGGGACAGGGGGCATGAGCAGTTCTTC.

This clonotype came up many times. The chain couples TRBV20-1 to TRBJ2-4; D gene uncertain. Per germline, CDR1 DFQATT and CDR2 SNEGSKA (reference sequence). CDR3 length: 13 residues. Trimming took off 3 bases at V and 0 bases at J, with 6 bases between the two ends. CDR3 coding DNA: TGCAGTGCTAGTTATATAGCCAAAAACATTCAGTACTTC. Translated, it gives CSASYIAKNIQYF.

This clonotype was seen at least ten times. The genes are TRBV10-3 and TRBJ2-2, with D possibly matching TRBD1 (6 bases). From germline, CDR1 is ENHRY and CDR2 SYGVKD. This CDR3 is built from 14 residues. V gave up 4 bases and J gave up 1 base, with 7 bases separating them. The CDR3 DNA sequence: TGTGCCATCAGTGGGGGACAGAACACCGGGGAGCTGTTTTTT. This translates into CAISGGQNTGELFF.

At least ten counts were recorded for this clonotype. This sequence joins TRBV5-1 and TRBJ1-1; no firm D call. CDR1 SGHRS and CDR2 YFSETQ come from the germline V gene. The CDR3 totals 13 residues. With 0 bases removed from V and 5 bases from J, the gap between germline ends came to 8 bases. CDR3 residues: CASSLVQQTEAFF. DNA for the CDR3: TGCGCCAGCAGCTTGGTACAGCAAACTGAAGCTTTCTTT. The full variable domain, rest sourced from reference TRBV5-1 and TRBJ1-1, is KAGVTQTPRYLIKTRGQQVTLSCSPISGHRSVSWYQQTPGQGLQFLFEYFSETQRNKGNFPGRFSGRQFSNSRSEMNVSTLELGDSALYLCASSLVQQTEAFFGQGTRLTVV.

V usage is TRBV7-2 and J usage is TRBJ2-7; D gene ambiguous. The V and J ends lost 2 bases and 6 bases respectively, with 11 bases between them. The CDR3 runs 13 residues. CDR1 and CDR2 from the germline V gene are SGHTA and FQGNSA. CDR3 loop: CASSLRLDSEQYF. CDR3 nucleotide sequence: TGTGCCAGCAGCTTAAGGCTAGATAGCGAGCAGTACTTC. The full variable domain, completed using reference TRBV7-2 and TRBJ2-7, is GAGVSQSPSNKVTEKGKDVELRCDPISGHTALYWYRQSLGQGLEFLIYFQGNSAPDKSGLPSDRFSAERTGGSVSTLTIQRTQQEDSAVYLCASSLRLDSEQYFGPGTRLTVT.

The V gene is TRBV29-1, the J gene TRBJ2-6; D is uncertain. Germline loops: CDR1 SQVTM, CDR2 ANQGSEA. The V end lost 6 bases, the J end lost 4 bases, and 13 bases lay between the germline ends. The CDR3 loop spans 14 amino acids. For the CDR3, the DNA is TGCAGCGTGATTGTGTCTGTAGGGGCCAACGTCCTGACTTTC. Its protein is CSVIVSVGANVLTF. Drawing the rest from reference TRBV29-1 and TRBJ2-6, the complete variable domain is SAVISQKPSRDICQRGTSLTIQCQVDSQVTMMFWYRQQPGQSLTLIATANQGSEATYESGFVIDKFPISRPNLTFSTLTVSNMSPEDSSIYLCSVIVSVGANVLTFGAGSRLTVL.

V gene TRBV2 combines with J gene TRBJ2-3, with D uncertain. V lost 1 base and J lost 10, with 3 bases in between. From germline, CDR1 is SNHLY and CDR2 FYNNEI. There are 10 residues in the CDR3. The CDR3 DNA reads TGTGCCAGCAGTGAAGGTTCGCAGTATTTT. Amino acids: CASSEGSQYF. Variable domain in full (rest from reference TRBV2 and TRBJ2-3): EPEVTQTPSHQVTQMGQEVILRCVPISNHLYFYWYRQILGQKVEFLVSFYNNEISEKSEIFDDQFSVERPDGSNFTLKIRSTKLEDSAMYFCASSEGSQYFGPGTRLTVL.

CDR3 region: CASSGLAGVSYNEQFF. The DNA for the CDR3 is TGTGCCAGCAGTGGACTAGCGGGAGTTTCCTACAATGAGCAGTTCTTC. This sequence joins TRBV28 and TRBJ2-1, with 13 bases matching TRBD2. With V trimmed by 5 bases and J by 1 base, 2 bases remained unmatched. The CDR3 loop spans 16 amino acids. Per the germline V gene, CDR1 is MDHEN and CDR2 is SYDVKM. The full variable domain, completed using reference TRBV28 and TRBJ2-1, is DVKVTQSSRYLVKRTGEKVFLECVQDMDHENMFWYRQDPGLGLRLIYFSYDVKMKEKGDIPEGYSVSREKKERFSLILESASTNQTSMYLCASSGLAGVSYNEQFFGPGTRLTVL.

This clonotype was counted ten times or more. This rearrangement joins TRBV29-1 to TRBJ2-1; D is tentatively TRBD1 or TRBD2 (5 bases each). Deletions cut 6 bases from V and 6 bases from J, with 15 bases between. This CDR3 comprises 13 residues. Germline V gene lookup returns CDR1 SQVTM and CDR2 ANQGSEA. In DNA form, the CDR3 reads TGCAGCGTCGGGATTGACAGTTCCAATGAGCAGTTCTTC. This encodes CSVGIDSSNEQFF.

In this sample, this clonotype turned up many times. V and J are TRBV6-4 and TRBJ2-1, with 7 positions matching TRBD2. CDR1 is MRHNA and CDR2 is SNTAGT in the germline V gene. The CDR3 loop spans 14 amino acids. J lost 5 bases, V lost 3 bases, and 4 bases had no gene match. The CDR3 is CASSERGGNNEQFF. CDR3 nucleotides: TGTGCCAGCAGTGAGCGGGGAGGGAACAATGAGCAGTTCTTC.

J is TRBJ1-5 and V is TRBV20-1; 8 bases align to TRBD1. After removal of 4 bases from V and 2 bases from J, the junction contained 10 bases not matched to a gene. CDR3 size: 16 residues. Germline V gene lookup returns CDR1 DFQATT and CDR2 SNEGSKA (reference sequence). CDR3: CSAIVPVTGGNQPQHF. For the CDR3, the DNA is TGCAGTGCTATAGTCCCCGTGACAGGGGGCAATCAGCCCCAGCATTTT.

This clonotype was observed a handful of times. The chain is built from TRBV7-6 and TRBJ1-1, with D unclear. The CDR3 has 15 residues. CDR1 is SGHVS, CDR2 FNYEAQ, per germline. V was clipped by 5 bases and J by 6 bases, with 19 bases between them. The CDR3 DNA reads TGTGCCAGCAGCACCCAACCCAGTCTCGTGGCTGAAGCTTTCTTT. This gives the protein CASSTQPSLVAEAFF. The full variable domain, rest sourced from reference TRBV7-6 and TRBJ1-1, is GAGVSQSPRYKVTKRGQDVALRCDPISGHVSLYWYRQALGQGPEFLTYFNYEAQQDKSGLPNDRFSAERPEGSISTLTIQRTEQRDSAMYRCASSTQPSLVAEAFFGQGTRLTVV.

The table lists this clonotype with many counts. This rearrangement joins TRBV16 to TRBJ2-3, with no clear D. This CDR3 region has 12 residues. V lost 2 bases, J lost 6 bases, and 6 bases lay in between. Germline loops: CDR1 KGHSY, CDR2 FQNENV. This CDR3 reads CASSQSRDTQYF. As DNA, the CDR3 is TGTGCCAGCAGCCAAAGCAGGGATACGCAGTATTTT.

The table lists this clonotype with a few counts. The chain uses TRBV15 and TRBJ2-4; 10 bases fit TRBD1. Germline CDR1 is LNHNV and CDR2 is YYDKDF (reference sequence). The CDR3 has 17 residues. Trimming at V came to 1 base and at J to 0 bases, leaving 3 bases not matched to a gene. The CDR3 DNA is TGTGCCACCAGCAGAGCCGGGACAGGGGTAGCCAAAAACATTCAGTACTTC. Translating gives CATSRAGTGVAKNIQYF.

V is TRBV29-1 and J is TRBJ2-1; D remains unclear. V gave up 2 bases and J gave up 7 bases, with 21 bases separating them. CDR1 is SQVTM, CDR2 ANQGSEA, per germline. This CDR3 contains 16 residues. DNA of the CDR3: TGCAGCGTTGAACTTGCATCTAGTGAAATAAGGAATGAGCAGTTCTTC. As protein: CSVELASSEIRNEQFF.

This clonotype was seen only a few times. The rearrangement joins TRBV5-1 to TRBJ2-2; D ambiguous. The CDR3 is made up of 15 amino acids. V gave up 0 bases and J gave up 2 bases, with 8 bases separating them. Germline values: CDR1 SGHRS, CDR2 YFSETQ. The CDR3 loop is CASSLDAINTGELFF. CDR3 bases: TGCGCCAGCAGCTTGGACGCCATCAACACCGGGGAGCTGTTTTTT. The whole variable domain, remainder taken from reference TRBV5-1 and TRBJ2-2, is KAGVTQTPRYLIKTRGQQVTLSCSPISGHRSVSWYQQTPGQGLQFLFEYFSETQRNKGNFPGRFSGRQFSNSRSEMNVSTLELGDSALYLCASSLDAINTGELFFGEGSRLTVL.

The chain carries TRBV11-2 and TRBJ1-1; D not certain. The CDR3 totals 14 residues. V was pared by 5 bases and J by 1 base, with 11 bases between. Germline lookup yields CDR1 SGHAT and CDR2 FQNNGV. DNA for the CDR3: TGTGCCAGCAGCATCGTGGGTCCGAACACTGAAGCTTTCTTT. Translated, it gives CASSIVGPNTEAFF.

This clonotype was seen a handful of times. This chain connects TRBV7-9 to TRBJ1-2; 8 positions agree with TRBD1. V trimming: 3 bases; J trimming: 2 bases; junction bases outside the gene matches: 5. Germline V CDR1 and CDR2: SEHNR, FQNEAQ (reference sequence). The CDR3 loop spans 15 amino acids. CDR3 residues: CASSLAGGRNYGYTF. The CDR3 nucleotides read TGTGCCAGCAGCTTGGCAGGGGGCCGGAACTATGGCTACACCTTC. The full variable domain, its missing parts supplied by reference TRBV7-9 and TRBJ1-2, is DTGVSQNPRHKITKRGQNVTFRCDPISEHNRLYWYRQTLGQGPEFLTYFQNEAQLEKSRLLSDRFSAERPKGSFSTLEIQRTEQGDSAMYLCASSLAGGRNYGYTFGSGTRLTVV.

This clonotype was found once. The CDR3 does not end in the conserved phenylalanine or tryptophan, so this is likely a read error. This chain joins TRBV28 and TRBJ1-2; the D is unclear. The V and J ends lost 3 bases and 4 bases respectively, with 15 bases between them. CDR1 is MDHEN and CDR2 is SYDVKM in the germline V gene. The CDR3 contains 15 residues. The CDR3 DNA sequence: TGTGCCAGCAGTTTGTCGGGAGACCTTCTCTATGGCTACACCATC. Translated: CASSLSGDLLYGYTI.

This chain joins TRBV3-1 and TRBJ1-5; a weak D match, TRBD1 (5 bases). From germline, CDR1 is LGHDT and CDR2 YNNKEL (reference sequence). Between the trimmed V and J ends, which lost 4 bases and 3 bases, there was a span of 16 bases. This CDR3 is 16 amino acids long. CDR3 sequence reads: CASSRSPGGYNQPQHF. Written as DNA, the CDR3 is TGTGCCAGCAGCCGGTCACCTGGGGGGTACAATCAGCCCCAGCATTTT.

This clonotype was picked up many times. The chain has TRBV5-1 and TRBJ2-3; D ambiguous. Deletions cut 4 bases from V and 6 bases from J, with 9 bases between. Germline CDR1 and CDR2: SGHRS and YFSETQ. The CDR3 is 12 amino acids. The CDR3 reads CASSRPEDTQYF. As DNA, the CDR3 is TGCGCCAGCAGCCGACCTGAGGATACGCAGTATTTT.

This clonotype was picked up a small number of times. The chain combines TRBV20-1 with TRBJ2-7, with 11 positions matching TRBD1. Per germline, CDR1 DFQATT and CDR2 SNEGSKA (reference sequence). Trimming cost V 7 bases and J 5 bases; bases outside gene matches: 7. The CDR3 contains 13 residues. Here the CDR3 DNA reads TGCAGTGTGGAACCGGGACAGGGGGACGAGCAGTACTTC. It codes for CSVEPGQGDEQYF.

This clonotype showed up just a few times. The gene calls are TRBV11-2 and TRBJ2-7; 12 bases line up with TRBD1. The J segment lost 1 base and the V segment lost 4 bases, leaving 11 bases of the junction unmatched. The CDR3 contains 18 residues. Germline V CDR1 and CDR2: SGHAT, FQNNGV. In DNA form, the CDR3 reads TGTGCCAGCAGCTCAACCGGGACAGGGGGCGTTTGGTCCTACGAGCAGTACTTC. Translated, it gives CASSSTGTGGVWSYEQYF.